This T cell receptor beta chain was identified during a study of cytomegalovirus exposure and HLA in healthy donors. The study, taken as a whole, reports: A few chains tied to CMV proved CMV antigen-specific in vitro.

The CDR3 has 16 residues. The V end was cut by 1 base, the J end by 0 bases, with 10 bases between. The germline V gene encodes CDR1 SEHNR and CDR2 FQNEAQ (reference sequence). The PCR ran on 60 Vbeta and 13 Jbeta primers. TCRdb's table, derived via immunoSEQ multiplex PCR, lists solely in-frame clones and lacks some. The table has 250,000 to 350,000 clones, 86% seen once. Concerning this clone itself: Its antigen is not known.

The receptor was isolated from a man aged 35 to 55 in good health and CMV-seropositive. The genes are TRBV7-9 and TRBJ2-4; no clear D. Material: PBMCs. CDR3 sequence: CASSLGRLLAKNIQYF. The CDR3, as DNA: TGTGCCAGCAGCTTAGGTAGACTGCTAGCCAAAAACATTCAGTACTTC.